Sequencing of this TCR beta chain was carried out in a study of regulatory T cells in long-lasting Graves disease. Time point denoted: newly diagnosed GD, antithyroid drugs for less than 3 months. PBMC RNA served as the TCR library source. This clonotype came up a few times. Its specificity is unknown. For TCR beta, libraries came from iRepertoire HTBI primers and Arm-PCR of CDR3 regions. TCRdb reanalysed the multiplex PCR reads using MiXCR and keeps one entry per CDR3 protein. The sample lists fewer than 550,000 distinct CDR3 sequences; less than 20% were seen once. The CDR3 runs 15 residues. Trimming removed 5 bases from V and 5 bases from J, with 18 bases in between. CDR1 and CDR2 from the germline V gene are SGHAT and FQNNGV. Study-wide results and caveats: TRBV28, TRBJ1-2 and TRBJ2-5 were favored in persistent disease.

The same data also went into a second study, on T cells in Graves' hyperthyroidism and ophthalmopathy.

V is TRBV11-2 and J is TRBJ1-2; maybe TRBD1 (5 bases). The origin of this receptor is a woman aged 18-30 years with Graves disease. The sample here was peripheral blood mononuclear cells (PBMCs), taken at new diagnosis, from a patient treated with antithyroid drugs. For the CDR3, the DNA is TGTGCCAGCAGCAGCGAGACGGGACGGGCTTATGGCTACACCTTC. Its translation is CASSSETGRAYGYTF.